This record looks at one TCR beta chain sequence and its context. Its recognized antigen is unknown. No base-level quality is on record; no much larger clone is a single base apart. At the junction V is shortened by 4 bases and J by 4 bases; bases outside the gene matches: 6. Looking up the germline V gene yields CDR1 SGHRS and CDR2 YFSETQ. The CDR3 holds 15 amino acids from the cysteine to the phenylalanine. Only CDR3 DNA remains: 45 bases, in frame from the first base. This sample is drawn from a study of blood T cell repertoires in COVID-19 (dated by TCRdb to the early 2020s). Study-wide context: The collaborator samples originated in the United States, Italy and Spain and spanned the acute and convalescent phases of COVID-19. The material from the prospective study consisted of cDNA or gDNA derived from T cells, B-cell-depleted T cells, or PBMCs. Deeply sampled blood TCRbeta repertoires from subjects exposed to, actively infected with, or recovered from COVID-19 were included in the dataset. The repertoires were released in a freely available public database meant as a resource for research on the immune response to SARS-CoV-2. Samples came from the ongoing ImmuneRACE study (first 160 participants) plus 1,254 subjects from 6 global collaborators. The sample metadata nearly always contained a de-identified subject ID, COVID-19 status, age in years and sex. Where available, HLA class I and class II types were obtained from metadata supplied by the sample provider rather than from assay-based typing. General findings and caveats noted by the study authors: The amount of clinical and demographic metadata varied by source and participant and was provided uncurated.

Each collaborating institution followed its own protocols to collect whole blood in K2EDTA tubes. Collaborator samples were shipped for TCRbeta analysis as frozen whole blood, isolated PBMCs, or DNA extracted from either sample type. The immunoSEQ Assay, a bias-controlled multiplex PCR, was used to amplify TCRbeta CDR3 regions from genomic DNA. The paper's processing steps were these. Within the assay, amplification of reference gene primers was used to estimate how many nucleated cells each sample contained. Sequence reads were collapsed and filtered to measure the absolute abundance of every unique TCRbeta CDR3 rearrangement. For each sample, productive Simpson clonality was calculated as the square root of Simpson's diversity index across productive rearrangements. The table was pulled from immuneACCESS by TCRdb, which kept in-frame rearrangements only. Such tables lose some clones; where checked, under half of the loss comes from unresolved V genes, and the rest has no known cause. V and J calls and clone size are copied from that table; D and trimming were computed from the DNA. Recorded for this sample are some 260,000 clones; 82% of them occurred a single time. The biggest ten clones account for 4.5% to 6% of the sample.

The sample comprised peripheral blood. The origin of this receptor is a woman at least 80 years old with active or convalescent COVID-19. The V and J segments used are TRBV5-1 and TRBJ2-2; 8 middle bases align to TRBD2. Here the CDR3 is given as CASSTGGVSTGELFF. The nucleotide sequence is TGCGCCAGCAGCACCGGGGGGGTCTCCACCGGGGAGCTGTTTTTT.